The clone carrying this T cell receptor (beta chain) appeared many times. Its antigen is still unknown. The V gene end was trimmed by 3 bases and the J gene end by 5 bases; junction bases not matched to a gene: 2. The V gene's germline CDR1 is SGHTA and CDR2 FQGNSA. This CDR3 is built from 14 residues. Single TCR cDNA molecules each had their own unique molecular identifier. In TCRdb, the 5' RACE reads were re-called with MiXCR into one record per CDR3 protein. The table has around 9,300 distinct CDR3 sequences, roughly 5.5% seen once. Time point described: sample taken at primary tumor resection. The donor group consisted of 72 patients who had untreated, early-stage non-small cell lung cancer. Whole RNA came from tumor, nontumor lung or frozen PBMC and was sequenced without being sorted. The source of the sample is a study of spatial heterogeneity in lung cancer. Whole-study results and caveats: One measure, the expanded intratumoral alpha and beta TCR count, tracked tumor mutation counts. Tumor T-cell coverage was an estimated 7% or so for alpha and more than 12% for beta chains.

Sequencing was performed on lung tumor tissue, taken at surgery. The chain has TRBV7-2 and TRBJ1-5, with 9 bases matching TRBD1. The clonotype was recovered from a female donor with early-stage non-small cell lung cancer. Written as DNA, the CDR3 is TGTGCCAGCAGCTTTAGACAGGGGGATCAGCCCCAGCATTTT. Its translation is CASSFRQGDQPQHF.